The 18 T cell receptor beta chains below were found in one sample sequenced in a study of radiotherapy plus CTLA-4 blockade in lung cancer. Method: immunoSEQ multiplex PCR; TCRdb's copy keeps in-frame clones and lacks some. The table has approximately 100,000 clones, 82% seen once. The material was peripheral blood, obtained from a patient treated with radiotherapy plus ipilimumab. These receptors all come from a human donor with non-small cell lung cancer who had a partial response to radiotherapy plus ipilimumab.

This clone was found a few times. The genes are TRBV19 and TRBJ2-1; no clear D. Trimming left V 3 bases short and J 0 bases short, with 6 bases between. The germline gives CDR1 LNHDA, CDR2 SQIVND (reference sequence). The CDR3 runs 14 residues. In DNA, the CDR3 is TGTGCCAGTAGTATTCTCTACTCCTACAATGAGCAGTTCTTC. Translated: CASSILYSYNEQFF. The whole variable domain, remainder taken from reference TRBV19 and TRBJ2-1, is DGGITQSPKYLFRKEGQNVTLSCEQNLNHDAMYWYRQDPGQGLRLIYYSQIVNDFQKGDIAEGYSVSREKKESFPLTVTSAQKNPTAFYLCASSILYSYNEQFFGPGTRLTVL.

The chain employs TRBV7-9 and TRBJ2-7; 9 bases agree with TRBD2. In germline, CDR1 is SEHNR, CDR2 FQNEAQ (reference sequence). CDR3 size: 15 residues. V lost 3 bases, J lost 2 bases, and 5 bases stayed unmatched. The CDR3, as DNA: TGTGCCAGCAGCTTGGGACTAGCTGAGCCCTACGAGCAGTACTTC. Translated, it gives CASSLGLAEPYEQYF.

The chain has TRBV28 and TRBJ2-7; D uncertain. The CDR3 contains 12 residues. V was shortened by 10 bases and J by 1 base, with 11 bases between the two germline ends. The germline CDR1 and CDR2 sequences are MDHEN and SYDVKM. CDR3 sequence reads: CATSYSSYEQYF. CDR3 bases: TGTGCCACAAGCTACAGTTCCTACGAGCAGTACTTC.

V gene TRBV28 combines with J gene TRBJ1-5; 9 nucleotides agree with TRBD1. This CDR3 region has 15 residues. CDR1 MDHEN and CDR2 SYDVKM come from the germline V gene. Unmatched junction bases numbered 9, after V lost 5 bases and J lost 7 bases. CDR3 nucleotides: TGTGCCAGCAGTCTCCAAACGGACAGGGGACAGCCCCAGCATTTT. Residues: CASSLQTDRGQPQHF.

As to this clone: The limits of the CDR3 on the DNA are not certain, so only TCRdb's listed CDR3 is given. This chain connects TRBV28 to TRBJ2-3; the table's D call, TRBD1, was not checked against the DNA. Counting both end residues, the CDR3 totals 18 amino acids. In germline, CDR1 is MDHEN, CDR2 SYDVKM. The CDR3 reads CASSSSRTGGHITDTQYF.

This chain joins TRBV6-6 and TRBJ2-1; D perhaps matches TRBD1 (5 bases). V lost 5 bases and J 1 base, leaving 12 bases between the germline ends. The germline CDR1 and CDR2 sequences are MNHNY and SVGAGI (reference sequence). This CDR3 is built from 15 residues. Written as DNA, the CDR3 is TGTGCCAGCAGTCTACTTCAGGGATCCTACAATGAGCAGTTCTTC. Protein sequence: CASSLLQGSYNEQFF.

This clone was observed once. The DNA for the CDR3 is TGTGCCAGCTCGGTCGGGAGGGCCCCCAATGAGCAGTTCTTC. As protein: CASSVGRAPNEQFF. The chain recombines TRBV18 with TRBJ2-1; 8 bases line up with TRBD2. V gave up 6 bases and J gave up 6 bases; unmatched junction bases: 7. This CDR3 spans 14 amino acids. The germline CDR1 and CDR2 sequences are KGHSH and LQKENI.

This chain uses TRBV19 with TRBJ2-5; weak D call: TRBD1 (6 bases). The CDR3 is made up of 17 amino acids. The V end was cut by 3 bases, the J end by 5 bases, with 22 bases between. The germline V gene has CDR1 LNHDA and CDR2 SQIVND (reference sequence). The CDR3 protein is CASSIRGSNRVGETQYF. The DNA for the CDR3 is TGTGCCAGTAGTATCCGAGGATCGAACAGGGTAGGGGAGACCCAGTACTTC.

With respect to this clone: A junction end diverges from the germline sequence, so it may reflect a read error. The sample holds other DNA sequences that translate to the same CDR3. The chain employs TRBV7-3 and TRBJ2-3; maybe TRBD2 (6 bases). The CDR3 has 15 amino acids. Germline V CDR1 and CDR2: SGHTA, FQGTGA. This CDR3 is CASSLTSQGTDTQYF. In DNA, the CDR3 is TGTGCCAGCAGCCTAACTAGCCAGGGAACAGATACGCAGTATTTT.

The gene calls are TRBV18 and TRBJ1-1, with D perhaps TRBD1 (5 bases). The CDR3 consists of 13 residues. V lost 3 bases and J lost 6, with 11 bases in between. CDR1 and CDR2 from the germline V gene are KGHSH and LQKENI. For the CDR3, the DNA is TGTGCCAGCTCACCGTCGCCGGGGGCTGAAGCTTTCTTT. It translates to CASSPSPGAEAFF.

The V and J genes are TRBV6-1 and TRBJ2-2; 9 bases line up with TRBD1. CDR1 MNHNS and CDR2 SASEGT come from the germline V gene. V was clipped by 6 bases and J by 1 base; unmatched bases: 3. CDR3 length equals 15 residues. CDR3 protein: CASRRGQGNTGELFF. DNA for the CDR3: TGTGCCAGCAGGAGGGGACAGGGGAACACCGGGGAGCTGTTTTTT.

V gene TRBV20-1 combines with J gene TRBJ1-1; D ambiguous. Trimming pared 3 bases from V and 8 bases from J, leaving 10 bases between. The CDR3 extends over 11 amino acids. The germline CDR1 and CDR2 sequences are DFQATT and SNEGSKA (reference sequence). The CDR3 reads CSARKAGEAFF. CDR3 in DNA: TGCAGTGCTAGGAAGGCGGGAGAAGCTTTCTTT.

The CDR3 spells CASSFRTSGRLPSSYEQYF. As DNA, the CDR3 is TGTGCCAGCAGCTTCAGGACTAGCGGGAGGCTACCTAGCTCCTACGAGCAGTACTTC. The chain recombines TRBV11-1 with TRBJ2-7; the match to TRBD2 covers 14 bases. The germline V gene encodes CDR1 SGHAT and CDR2 FQDESV (reference sequence). J gave up 0 bases and V 3 bases, and 10 bases lay outside the gene matches. The CDR3 sequence is 19 residues long.

CDR3: CASSEGGAQNYGYTF. In DNA, the CDR3 is TGTGCCAGCAGTGAAGGCGGGGCGCAGAACTATGGCTACACCTTC. The chain is built from TRBV6-1 and TRBJ1-2; a possible D gene is TRBD1 (5 bases). The CDR3 spans 15 residues. Per germline, CDR1 MNHNS and CDR2 SASEGT. V lost 1 base to trimming and J lost 2 bases, with 11 bases between them.

This chain connects TRBV6-1 to TRBJ1-3, with TRBD1 matching 10 bases. V lost 6 bases, J lost 6 bases, and 8 bases stayed unmatched. CDR1 is MNHNS, CDR2 SASEGT, per germline. The CDR3 covers 15 residues. The CDR3 here is CASSAGTGAANTIYF. The CDR3 region has the DNA TGTGCCAGCAGCGCCGGGACAGGGGCAGCAAACACCATATATTTT.

This clone has just one count. The genes are TRBV28 and TRBJ1-1; maybe TRBD1 (6 bases). The CDR3 sequence is 15 residues long. The V end lost 6 bases, the J end lost 4 bases, and 18 bases lay between the germline ends. Germline loops: CDR1 MDHEN, CDR2 SYDVKM. The CDR3 spells CASSPPHRVVTEAFF. The CDR3 DNA is TGTGCCAGCAGCCCTCCCCACAGGGTAGTCACTGAAGCTTTCTTT.

This clone occurred a few times. J is TRBJ2-3 and V is TRBV14; a possible D gene is TRBD1 (5 bases). Germline V lookup: CDR1 SGHDN, CDR2 FVKESK. CDR3 length equals 13 residues. V dropped 0 bases and J dropped 5 bases, with 6 bases sitting between them. The CDR3 DNA reads as TGTGCCAGCAGCCAAGAACAGGAAGATACGCAGTATTTT. Protein product: CASSQEQEDTQYF.

The chain recombines TRBV5-1 with TRBJ1-2; D unresolved. This CDR3 is built from 13 residues. V lost 6 bases to trimming and J lost 4 bases, with 13 bases between them. Germline values: CDR1 SGHRS, CDR2 YFSETQ. CDR3: CASNYEGGYGYTF. Written as DNA, the CDR3 is TGCGCCAGCAACTACGAGGGAGGCTATGGCTACACCTTC. Supplemented by reference TRBV5-1 and TRBJ1-2, the full variable domain reads KAGVTQTPRYLIKTRGQQVTLSCSPISGHRSVSWYQQTPGQGLQFLFEYFSETQRNKGNFPGRFSGRQFSNSRSEMNVSTLELGDSALYLCASNYEGGYGYTFGSGTRLTVV.